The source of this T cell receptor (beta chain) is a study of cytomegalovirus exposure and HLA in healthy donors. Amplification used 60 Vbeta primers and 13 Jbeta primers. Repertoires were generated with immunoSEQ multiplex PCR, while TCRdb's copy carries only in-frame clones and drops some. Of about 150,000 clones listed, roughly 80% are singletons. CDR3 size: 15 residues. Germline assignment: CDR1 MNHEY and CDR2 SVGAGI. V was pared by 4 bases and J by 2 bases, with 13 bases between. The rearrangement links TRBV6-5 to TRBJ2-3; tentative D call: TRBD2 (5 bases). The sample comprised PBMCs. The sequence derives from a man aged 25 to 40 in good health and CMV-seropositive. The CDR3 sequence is CASSFLSGFTDTQYF. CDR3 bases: TGTGCCAGCAGTTTCCTGAGCGGATTCACAGATACGCAGTATTTT.